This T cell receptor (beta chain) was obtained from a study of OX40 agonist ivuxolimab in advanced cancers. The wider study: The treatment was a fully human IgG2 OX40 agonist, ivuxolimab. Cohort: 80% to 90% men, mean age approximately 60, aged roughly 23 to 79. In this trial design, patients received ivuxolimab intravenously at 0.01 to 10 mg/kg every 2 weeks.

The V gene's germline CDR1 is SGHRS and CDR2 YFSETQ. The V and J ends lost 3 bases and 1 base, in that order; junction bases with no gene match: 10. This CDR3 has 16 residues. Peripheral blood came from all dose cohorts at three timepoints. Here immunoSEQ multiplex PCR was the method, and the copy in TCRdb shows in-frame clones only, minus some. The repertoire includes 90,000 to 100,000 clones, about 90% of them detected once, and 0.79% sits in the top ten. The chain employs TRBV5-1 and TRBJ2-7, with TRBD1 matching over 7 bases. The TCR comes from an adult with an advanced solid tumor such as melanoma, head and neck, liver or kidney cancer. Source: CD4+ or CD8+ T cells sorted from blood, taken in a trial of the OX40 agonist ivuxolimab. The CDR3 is CASSSRTQGESYEQYF. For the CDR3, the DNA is TGCGCCAGCAGCTCTCGGACGCAGGGGGAATCCTACGAGCAGTACTTC.